These T cell receptor beta chains were read from a single sample in a study of blood T cells in healthy people across ages. MiXCR was run by TCRdb on the 5' RACE reads, yielding one entry per CDR3 protein. The sample lists 780,000 or so distinct CDR3 sequences, roughly 25% occurring once. This same sample was also part of a study on T cells of mothers and their children.

Sequencing was performed on blood. These receptors came from a boy aged 10-17 years in good health. CDR3s include the opening cysteine and the closing phenylalanine or tryptophan. The D gene is left open where the match is weak. Only part of the rows carry a size: once, few, many, or a class if the clone is expanded.

j_gene: TRBJ2-7; v_gene: TRBV5-1; d_gene: -; abundance: -; CDR3nt: TGCGCCAGCAGCTCCATTTGGGGTATCGACGAGCAGTACTTC; CDR3aa: CASSSIWGIDEQYF
j_gene: TRBJ2-5; v_gene: TRBV20-1; d_gene: -; abundance: -; CDR3nt: TGCAGTGGTCAGGGGGGACAAGAGACCCAGTACTTC; CDR3aa: CSGQGGQETQYF
j_gene: TRBJ2-2; v_gene: TRBV28; d_gene: TRBD2; abundance: -; CDR3nt: TGTGCCAGCAGTTTCCCAAGGACTAGCGGGGGCCCCTCAAGAGGCGGGGAGCTGTTTTTT; CDR3aa: CASSFPRTSGGPSRGGELFF
j_gene: TRBJ1-6; v_gene: TRBV25-1; d_gene: -; abundance: -; CDR3nt: TGTGCCAGCAGTGAATATCCAGACCCCTCACCCCTCCACTTT; CDR3aa: CASSEYPDPSPLHF
j_gene: TRBJ2-7; v_gene: TRBV7-9; d_gene: -; abundance: -; CDR3nt: TGTGCCAGCAGCTTTGAGGGGGGTAGGGAGCAGTACTTC; CDR3aa: CASSFEGGREQYF
j_gene: TRBJ1-2; v_gene: TRBV29-1; d_gene: TRBD1; abundance: -; CDR3nt: TGCAGCGTTGACCGAACAGGGGAAGGCTACACCTTC; CDR3aa: CSVDRTGEGYTF
j_gene: TRBJ2-7; v_gene: TRBV2; d_gene: -; abundance: few; CDR3nt: TGTGCCGGCACTACAGGGTCCGAGCAGTACTTC; CDR3aa: CAGTTGSEQYF
j_gene: TRBJ2-1; v_gene: TRBV7-3; d_gene: -; abundance: -; CDR3nt: TGTGCCAGCAGCCCAGCCAGGGTGGGGTCCGGGGAGCAGTTCTTC; CDR3aa: CASSPARVGSGEQFF
j_gene: TRBJ2-1; v_gene: TRBV5-1; d_gene: TRBD1; abundance: -; CDR3nt: TGCGCCAGCAGCACTCCGGGACAGGGGGTCAATGAGCAGTTCTTC; CDR3aa: CASSTPGQGVNEQFF
j_gene: TRBJ1-5; v_gene: TRBV5-1; d_gene: -; abundance: few; CDR3nt: TGCGCCAGCAGCTTGGTGGTGAATCAGCCCCAGCATTTT; CDR3aa: CASSLVVNQPQHF
j_gene: TRBJ1-5; v_gene: TRBV24-1; d_gene: -; abundance: few; CDR3nt: TGTGCCACCAGCTGGGGCCGGGAGGGGAATCAGCCCCAGCATTTT; CDR3aa: CATSWGREGNQPQHF
j_gene: TRBJ2-5; v_gene: TRBV20-1; d_gene: -; abundance: -; CDR3nt: TGCAGTGCTAGAGGTGCACTAGTAGGAAAGGAGACCCAGTACTTC; CDR3aa: CSARGALVGKETQYF
j_gene: TRBJ2-7; v_gene: TRBV6-6; d_gene: -; abundance: -; CDR3nt: TGTGCCAGCAGTTTGACCAGGGAATACTACGAGCAGTACTTC; CDR3aa: CASSLTREYYEQYF
j_gene: TRBJ1-2; v_gene: TRBV4-2; d_gene: -; abundance: few; CDR3nt: TGTGCCAGCAGCCAAGATCAACGTGTAAGGGCGGGTCACTATGGCTACACCTTC; CDR3aa: CASSQDQRVRAGHYGYTF
j_gene: TRBJ2-7; v_gene: TRBV28; d_gene: TRBD2; abundance: -; CDR3nt: TGTGCCAGCAGTTTAGTAGTTAGCGGGAGCAACGAGCAGTACTTC; CDR3aa: CASSLVVSGSNEQYF
j_gene: TRBJ1-3; v_gene: TRBV7-8; d_gene: TRBD1; abundance: -; CDR3nt: TGTGCCAGCAGCCTGGGACAGGTACAGCTCAAACGCTCTGGAAACACCATATATTTT; CDR3aa: CASSLGQVQLKRSGNTIYF
j_gene: TRBJ2-3; v_gene: TRBV28; d_gene: -; abundance: few; CDR3nt: TGTGCCAGCCTCTCGCGGGGATTCGCAGATACGCAGTATTTT; CDR3aa: CASLSRGFADTQYF
j_gene: TRBJ1-5; v_gene: TRBV27; d_gene: -; abundance: -; CDR3nt: TGTGCCAGCAGTTTGGGTGGGGGCCCGCTGCTTTTTAGCAATCAGCCCCAGCATTTT; CDR3aa: CASSLGGGPLLFSNQPQHF
j_gene: TRBJ2-7; v_gene: TRBV28; d_gene: -; abundance: -; CDR3nt: TGTGCCAGCAGTTTAGCTGGCCCTGTAACGTACGAGCAGTACTTC; CDR3aa: CASSLAGPVTYEQYF
j_gene: TRBJ1-2; v_gene: TRBV20-1; d_gene: TRBD1; abundance: -; CDR3nt: TGCAGTGCTAGAGATCCAGGGGGCTATGGCTACACCTTC; CDR3aa: CSARDPGGYGYTF
j_gene: TRBJ2-3; v_gene: TRBV29-1; d_gene: -; abundance: few; CDR3nt: TGCAGCGTTGTCGGGGGTTTAGGCGCAGATACGCAGTATTTT; CDR3aa: CSVVGGLGADTQYF
j_gene: TRBJ2-4; v_gene: TRBV5-1; d_gene: -; abundance: few; CDR3nt: TGCGCCAGCAGCTTGGAGCGAGGGGTAGCCAAAAACATTCAGTACTTC; CDR3aa: CASSLERGVAKNIQYF
j_gene: TRBJ2-1; v_gene: TRBV10-3; d_gene: TRBD1; abundance: -; CDR3nt: TGTGCCATCAGGGGAGGACAGGGCAGCTCCTACAATGAGCAGTTCTTC; CDR3aa: CAIRGGQGSSYNEQFF
j_gene: TRBJ2-5; v_gene: TRBV28; d_gene: -; abundance: -; CDR3nt: TGTGCCAGCAGGCGGATGAACCAAGAGACCCAGTACTTC; CDR3aa: CASRRMNQETQYF
j_gene: TRBJ2-5; v_gene: TRBV2; d_gene: -; abundance: -; CDR3nt: TGTGCCAGCAGTGAGCTAAGGGACGGGGAGACCCAGTACTTC; CDR3aa: CASSELRDGETQYF
j_gene: TRBJ2-1; v_gene: TRBV29-1; d_gene: -; abundance: -; CDR3nt: TGCAGCGTCCACCCAATGGGGGGAGAGAGATACAATGAGCAGTTCTTC; CDR3aa: CSVHPMGGERYNEQFF
j_gene: TRBJ2-1; v_gene: TRBV29-1; d_gene: -; abundance: -; CDR3nt: TGCAGCGTTGAGGTAGTGGTAGATGAGCAGTTCTTC; CDR3aa: CSVEVVVDEQFF
j_gene: TRBJ1-4; v_gene: TRBV5-1; d_gene: -; abundance: -; CDR3nt: TGCGCCAGCAGCCGAGCGGACAGACGAAATGAAAAACTGTTTTTT; CDR3aa: CASSRADRRNEKLFF
j_gene: TRBJ2-1; v_gene: TRBV20-1; d_gene: TRBD2; abundance: few; CDR3nt: TGCAGTGCCGGGGGGCGACTAGCGGTTTCTGAGCAGTTCTTC; CDR3aa: CSAGGRLAVSEQFF
j_gene: TRBJ1-1; v_gene: TRBV25-1; d_gene: -; abundance: many; CDR3nt: TGTGCCAGCAGTGGGGGGGGACCGATTGAAGCTTTCTTT; CDR3aa: CASSGGGPIEAFF
j_gene: TRBJ2-7; v_gene: TRBV6-1; d_gene: -; abundance: -; CDR3nt: TGTGCCAGCGCGCGACGGGTTGGCTACGAGCAGTACTTC; CDR3aa: CASARRVGYEQYF
j_gene: TRBJ1-1; v_gene: TRBV29-1; d_gene: -; abundance: few; CDR3nt: TGCAGCGCGAGAGAGGACCCGAACACTGAAGCTTTCTTT; CDR3aa: CSAREDPNTEAFF
j_gene: TRBJ2-4; v_gene: TRBV20-1; d_gene: TRBD2; abundance: few; CDR3nt: TGCAGTGCTAGACCCCTCCTGGCGGGAGTCCGAATGGACATTCAGTACTTC; CDR3aa: CSARPLLAGVRMDIQYF
j_gene: TRBJ1-1; v_gene: TRBV6-2/TRBV6-3; d_gene: TRBD1; abundance: -; CDR3nt: TGTGCCAGCGGCTCCCTACAGGGGTCGAAGGAAGCTTTCTTT; CDR3aa: CASGSLQGSKEAFF